Each of the 4 T cell receptor beta chains below was sequenced from the same sample in a study of resident and recirculating memory T cells in vitiligo. Some clones are missing from TCRdb's copy, which holds only in-frame ones; the method was immunoSEQ multiplex PCR. The table includes tens of thousands of clones, roughly 90% detected once. The sample was blood. The receptors shown here come from a male donor with vitiligo.

This chain joins TRBV15 and TRBJ1-6; no reliable D call. Trimming shortened V by 0 bases and J by 10 bases, and 10 bases separated the two germline ends. Germline assignment: CDR1 LNHNV and CDR2 YYDKDF (reference sequence). The length of the CDR3 is 14 residues. CDR3 in DNA: TGTGCCACCAGCAGAGAGCGAGGAGACTCACCCCTCCACTTT. Translating gives CATSRERGDSPLHF.

The J gene is TRBJ2-7, the V gene TRBV4-3; D possibly corresponds to TRBD2 (6 bases). The V end lost 0 bases, the J end lost 5 bases, and 14 bases lay between the germline ends. Germline CDR1 LGHNA, CDR2 YSLEER. This CDR3 contains 15 residues. CDR3 in amino acids: CASSQDGEVPNEQYF. In DNA, the CDR3 is TGCGCCAGCAGCCAAGATGGGGAGGTCCCCAACGAGCAGTACTTC.

This clone was counted once. This sequence joins TRBV7-9 and TRBJ2-4, with 10 bases matching TRBD1. The CDR3 is made up of 17 amino acids. The V segment lost 7 bases and the J segment 1 base; nucleotides outside the gene matches: 10. Germline V gene sequence: CDR1 SEHNR, CDR2 FQNEAQ (reference sequence). The CDR3 protein is CASTRRGTGDAKNIQYF. The CDR3 DNA sequence: TGTGCCAGCACACGGCGGGGGACAGGGGATGCCAAAAACATTCAGTACTTC.

The rearrangement uses TRBV19 and TRBJ1-5; 8 bases map to TRBD1. Germline V gene lookup returns CDR1 LNHDA and CDR2 SQIVND (reference sequence). J gave up 5 bases and V 7 bases, and 4 bases lay outside the gene matches. CDR3 size: 13 residues. CDR3 DNA sequence: TGTGCCAGTAACCAGGGGGCATATCAGCCCCAGCATTTT. Its translation is CASNQGAYQPQHF.